The rows below give T cell receptor beta chains drawn from one sample of a study of T cells in Graves' hyperthyroidism and ophthalmopathy. TCRdb redid the calling of the multiplex PCR reads with MiXCR, one entry per CDR3 protein. This table holds about 340,000 distinct CDR3 sequences, 18% found once. Sequencing input: blood. These receptors originate from a woman aged 45-65 years with Graves' hyperthyroidism. Both conserved end residues are trimmed from each CDR3.

>11|TRBV6-1|TRBJ1-1
ASSPPEGFGAF
>13|TRBV20-1|TRBJ2-7
SARDQDSLSYEQY
>12|TRBV5-1|TRBJ1-2
ASSTGQGVDGYT
>14|TRBV29-1|TRBJ1-2
SVEEGTGGGRYGYT
>15|TRBV28|TRBJ2-2
ASSPPSGRPHTGELF
>14|TRBV19|TRBJ1-4
ASSGDYRNPNEKLF
>13|TRBV3-1|TRBJ2-5
ASSQDRRIQETQY
>14|TRBV4-1|TRBJ2-1
ASSQGLAGTYNEQF
>14|TRBV28|TRBJ2-5
ASSSPSGRARETQY
>12|TRBV6-1|TRBJ2-7
ASSYAGQFYEQY
>11|TRBV20-1|TRBJ1-1
SARTGGRTEAF
>11|TRBV6-1|TRBJ1-1
ASSESRVTEAF
>14|TRBV4-1|TRBJ2-5
ASSPLIAGVGKTQY
>14|TRBV4-1|TRBJ1-1
ASSLFGGLRDTEAF
>14|TRBV5-6|TRBJ1-4
ASSTLLLRDNEKLF
>12|TRBV2|TRBJ1-5
ASSESAGDQPQH